This TCR beta chain was found in a study of cytomegalovirus exposure and HLA in healthy donors. Study overall: The roughly 130 validation repertoires used the same platform as the roughly 700 first-cohort repertoires (as reported by a later analysis). General study results and limits: Some TCR beta chains (roughly 160 of them) were listed as cytomegalovirus-associated. According to a later analysis, TCR clusters from the first cohort tended to co-occur in the 110 or so validation repertoires. Many donors carried some public TCRs, although rarity characterized most TCR sequences.

Clones were sequenced by immunoSEQ multiplex PCR, and TCRdb holds only the in-frame ones, with some missing. The table records some 74,000 clones, 80% to 95% of them present only once. Germline CDR1 is MGHDK and CDR2 is SYGVNS. The CDR3 consists of 18 residues. J gave up 2 bases and V 0 bases, and 8 bases lay outside the gene matches. A remark on this clone: Its antigen remains unknown.

The source material was PBMCs. J is TRBJ2-3 and V is TRBV25-1; 10 nucleotides line up with TRBD2. The source of this sequence is a woman under 40 in good health and CMV-seronegative. The chain's CDR3 is CASSEYSSGGPSTDTQYF. In nucleotides, the CDR3 is TGTGCCAGCAGTGAATATTCTAGCGGGGGACCTTCCACAGATACGCAGTATTTT.